The clone carrying this T cell receptor (beta chain) was seen many times. Its specificity is unknown. From the RT-PCR reads, TCRdb called clonotypes with MiXCR, one entry per CDR3 protein. The sample lists 650,000 or so distinct CDR3 sequences, approximately 14% occurring once. The data derive from a study of response to subunit inactivated influenza vaccine. Overall study results and limits: There was a suggestion from the authors that each seasonal influenza vaccination recruits few new T cells.

J was trimmed by 6 bases and V by 6 bases; bases with no gene match: 12. From germline, CDR1 is MDHEN and CDR2 SYDVKM. This CDR3 has 15 residues. V is TRBV28 and J is TRBJ2-3; 7 nucleotides agree with TRBD1. The source material was PBMCs from blood, sampled 14 to 15 days before vaccination. The sequence was collected from a man aged 45-60 years who received an inactivated influenza vaccine. CDR3 region: CASRLNRGWGDTQYF. The CDR3 DNA follows: TGTGCCAGCAGATTGAACAGGGGCTGGGGGGATACGCAGTATTTT.